The rows below give T cell receptor beta chains drawn from one sample of a study of vaccination effects on CD4 cells after COVID-19. The protocol was immunoSEQ multiplex PCR, while the TCRdb copy is restricted to in-frame clones and leaves out a portion. Altogether tens of thousands of clones are present, 69% being singletons, with the ten largest covering around 19%. Their specific antigens are unknown. Sequenced here: CD4+ T cells from PBMCs cultured with SARS-CoV-2 spike peptides, sampled before COVID-19 vaccination. The receptor set was obtained from a human donor who had a prior SARS-CoV-2 infection. Both conserved end residues are part of each CDR3. D genes are given only for firm matches. The listing skips clone size in some rows; elsewhere it reads once, few, many or a size class.

>TRBJ2-1|TRBV6-5|TRBD2|-
CASSNRLAGANEQFF
TGTGCCAGCAGCAATCGACTAGCGGGGGCGAATGAGCAGTTCTTC
>TRBJ2-7|TRBV19|-|few
CASSIRGVGTSYEQYF
TGTGCCAGTAGTATTAGAGGGGTCGGGACCTCCTACGAGCAGTACTTC
>TRBJ1-1|TRBV5-1|TRBD1|-
CASSAWTGNTEAFF
TGCGCCAGCAGCGCCTGGACAGGGAACACTGAAGCTTTCTTT
>TRBJ1-5|TRBV5-1|TRBD1|-
CASSLSRDRGREPQHF
TGCGCCAGCAGCCTTTCCCGGGACAGGGGTAGGGAGCCCCAGCATTTT
>TRBJ2-1|TRBV11-3|-|-
CASSSDWGRDNEQFF
TGTGCCAGCAGCTCCGACTGGGGGAGAGACAATGAGCAGTTCTTC
>TRBJ1-1|TRBV19|TRBD1|-
CASSRQGRYTEAFF
TGTGCCAGTAGTAGACAGGGAAGGTACACTGAAGCTTTCTTT
>TRBJ1-1|TRBV7-2|-|few
CASSLDPNTEAFF
TGTGCCAGCAGCTTAGACCCGAACACTGAAGCTTTCTTT
>TRBJ1-2|TRBV27|-|-
CASSSRQGGSYGYTF
TGTGCCAGCAGTTCAAGGCAGGGCGGAAGCTATGGCTACACCTTC
>TRBJ1-3|TRBV18|TRBD1|few
CASSPSGTGAGNTIYF
TGTGCCAGCTCACCATCCGGGACAGGAGCCGGAAACACCATATATTTT
>TRBJ2-1|TRBV5-5|-|-
CASSLSARATYNEQFF
TGTGCCAGCAGCTTGTCTGCCCGAGCAACCTACAATGAGCAGTTCTTC
>TRBJ2-5|TRBV5-8|TRBD1|-
CASSFSQGVETQYF
TGTGCCAGCAGCTTTTCTCAGGGGGTGGAGACCCAGTACTTC
>TRBJ2-5|TRBV5-1|-|once
CASSRGQSIEETQYF
TGCGCCAGCAGCCGCGGACAGTCAATAGAAGAGACCCAGTACTTC
>TRBJ2-1|TRBV5-1|-|once
CASSLVLPQPYNEQFF
TGCGCCAGCAGCTTGGTTTTACCGCAACCCTACAATGAGCAGTTCTTC
>TRBJ1-1|TRBV7-2|-|-
CASSLGSNRGTEAFF
TGTGCCAGCAGCTTAGGGTCTAATAGGGGAACTGAAGCTTTCTTT
>TRBJ2-1|TRBV7-2|TRBD2|-
CASSPQTSSPPNEQFF
TGTGCCAGCAGCCCTCAGACTAGCTCTCCACCGAATGAGCAGTTCTTC
>TRBJ1-3|TRBV18|-|-
CASSPPSGSGNTIYF
TGTGCCAGCTCACCACCATCGGGATCTGGAAACACCATATATTTT